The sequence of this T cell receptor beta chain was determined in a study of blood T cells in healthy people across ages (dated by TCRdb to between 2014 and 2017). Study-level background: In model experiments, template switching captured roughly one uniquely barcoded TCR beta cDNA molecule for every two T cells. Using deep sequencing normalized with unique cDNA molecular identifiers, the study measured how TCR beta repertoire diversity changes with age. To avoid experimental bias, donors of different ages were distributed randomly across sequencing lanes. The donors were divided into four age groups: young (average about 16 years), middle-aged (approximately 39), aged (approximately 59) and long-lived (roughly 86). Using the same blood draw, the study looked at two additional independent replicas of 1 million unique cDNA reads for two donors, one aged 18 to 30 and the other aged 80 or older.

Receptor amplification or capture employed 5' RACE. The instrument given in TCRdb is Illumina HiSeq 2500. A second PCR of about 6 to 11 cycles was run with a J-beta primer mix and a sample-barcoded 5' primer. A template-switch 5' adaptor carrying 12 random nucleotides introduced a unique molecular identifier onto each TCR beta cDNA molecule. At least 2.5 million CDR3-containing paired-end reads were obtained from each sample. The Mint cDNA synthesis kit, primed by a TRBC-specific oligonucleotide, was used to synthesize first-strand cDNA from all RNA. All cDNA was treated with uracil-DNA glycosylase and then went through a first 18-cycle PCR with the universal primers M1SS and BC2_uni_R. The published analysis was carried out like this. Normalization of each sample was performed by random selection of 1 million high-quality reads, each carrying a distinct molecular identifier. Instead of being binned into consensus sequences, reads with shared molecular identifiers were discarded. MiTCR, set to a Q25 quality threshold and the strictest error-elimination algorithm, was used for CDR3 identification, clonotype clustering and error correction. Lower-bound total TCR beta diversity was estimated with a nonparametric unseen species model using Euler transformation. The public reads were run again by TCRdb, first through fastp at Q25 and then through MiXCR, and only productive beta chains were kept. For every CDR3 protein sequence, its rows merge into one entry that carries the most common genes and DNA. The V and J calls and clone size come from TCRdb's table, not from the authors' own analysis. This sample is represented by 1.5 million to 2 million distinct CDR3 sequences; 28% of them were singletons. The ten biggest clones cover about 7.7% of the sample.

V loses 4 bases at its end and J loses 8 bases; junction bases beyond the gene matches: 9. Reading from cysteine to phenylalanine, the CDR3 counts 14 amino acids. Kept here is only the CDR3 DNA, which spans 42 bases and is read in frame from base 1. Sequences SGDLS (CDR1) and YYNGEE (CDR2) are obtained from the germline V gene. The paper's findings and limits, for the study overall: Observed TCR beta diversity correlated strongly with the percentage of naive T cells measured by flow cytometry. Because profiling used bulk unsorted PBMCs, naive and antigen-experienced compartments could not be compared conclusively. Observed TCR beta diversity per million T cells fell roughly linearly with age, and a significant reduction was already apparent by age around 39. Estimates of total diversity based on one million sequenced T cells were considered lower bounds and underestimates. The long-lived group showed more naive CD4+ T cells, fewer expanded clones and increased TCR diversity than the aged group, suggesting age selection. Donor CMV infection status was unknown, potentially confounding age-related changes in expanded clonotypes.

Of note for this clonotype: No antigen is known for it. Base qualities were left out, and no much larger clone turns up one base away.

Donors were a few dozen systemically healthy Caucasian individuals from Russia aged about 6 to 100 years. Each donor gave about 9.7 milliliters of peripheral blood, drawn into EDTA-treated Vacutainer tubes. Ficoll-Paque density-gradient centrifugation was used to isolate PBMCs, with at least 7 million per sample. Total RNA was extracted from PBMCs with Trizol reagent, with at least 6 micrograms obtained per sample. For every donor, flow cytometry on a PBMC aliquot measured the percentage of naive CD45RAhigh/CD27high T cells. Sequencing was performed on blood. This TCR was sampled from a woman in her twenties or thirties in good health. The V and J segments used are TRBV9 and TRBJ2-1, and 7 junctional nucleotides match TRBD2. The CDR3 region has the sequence CASSPPPRGDEQFF. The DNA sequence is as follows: TGTGCCAGCAGCCCCCCTCCCCGGGGGGATGAGCAGTTCTTC. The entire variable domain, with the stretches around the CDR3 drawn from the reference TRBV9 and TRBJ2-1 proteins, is DSGVTQTPKHLITATGQRVTLRCSPRSGDLSVYWYQQSLDQGLQFLIQYYNGEERAKGNILERFSAQQFPDLHSELNLSSLELGDSALYFCASSPPPRGDEQFFGPGTRLTVL.